This T cell receptor beta chain emerged from a study of blood T cell repertoires in COVID-19. Study background: Sites in the United States, Italy and Spain provided acute and convalescent COVID-19 samples. PBMCs, B-cell-depleted T cells, or T cells were the source of the cDNA or gDNA that made up the material.

Original processing methods: Amplifying reference gene primers gave estimates of nucleated cell counts. Generated by immunoSEQ multiplex PCR, the TCRdb table keeps only in-frame clones and is missing some. The V and J calls and clone size were taken over from that table, and D and trimming were inferred from the DNA. The sample holds 200,000 to 250,000 clones, 70% to 90% seen once. There are 13 residues in the CDR3. Looked up from germline, CDR1 is GTSNPN and CDR2 is SVGIG (reference sequence). V dropped 0 bases and J dropped 9; count of bases not matched to a gene: 4. The receptor was isolated from a woman in her late teens or twenties who had recovered from COVID-19. Sequencing input: peripheral blood. This chain uses TRBV30 with TRBJ2-1, with 8 nucleotides matching TRBD2. The DNA for the CDR3 is TGTGCCTGGAGTGTCGGAAGCGGGAGTGAGCAGTTCTTC. This sequence encodes CAWSVGSGSEQFF.